A single sample gave rise to the 13 T cell receptor beta chains below, sequenced in a study of T cells in Graves' hyperthyroidism and ophthalmopathy. TCR beta CDR3 sequences were amplified from RNA transcripts. Primed by the HTBI set, a first-round RT-PCR was run on the TCR CDR3. TCRdb reprocessed the multiplex PCR reads via MiXCR and lists one record per CDR3 protein. The data show hundreds of thousands of distinct CDR3 sequences, with about 15% seen just once and 13% to 15% held by the top ten. What was sequenced was blood. These receptor sequences come from a woman younger than 35 with Graves' hyperthyroidism.

This clonotype turned up a few times. The chain joins TRBV20-1 to TRBJ1-4; D is unclear. The V and J ends lost 3 bases and 6 bases respectively, with 11 bases between them. The CDR3 has 13 amino acids. The germline V gene encodes CDR1 DFQATT and CDR2 SNEGSKA (reference sequence). The CDR3 sequence is CSAREDGYEKLFF. The CDR3 DNA is TGCAGTGCTAGGGAGGACGGCTATGAAAAACTGTTTTTT.

This clonotype was detected only a few times. The CDR3 sequence: CASSLECRGHSNQPQHF. The CDR3 nucleotides read TGCGCCAGCAGCTTGGAGTGCAGGGGCCATAGCAATCAGCCCCAGCATTTT. The chain combines TRBV5-1 with TRBJ1-5; maybe TRBD1 (6 bases). The CDR3 totals 17 residues. CDR1 is SGHRS and CDR2 is YFSETQ in the germline V gene. The V gene lost 0 bases and the J gene lost 0 bases, with 13 bases spanning the gap. The variable domain in full, completed from reference TRBV5-1 and TRBJ1-5, reads KAGVTQTPRYLIKTRGQQVTLSCSPISGHRSVSWYQQTPGQGLQFLFEYFSETQRNKGNFPGRFSGRQFSNSRSEMNVSTLELGDSALYLCASSLECRGHSNQPQHFGDGTRLSIL.

This clonotype was seen many times. The rearrangement uses TRBV12-3 or TRBV12-4 and TRBJ2-1, with 7 bases aligning to TRBD2. With 3 bases clipped from V and 9 bases from J, the junction kept 11 bases outside the gene matches. The CDR3 consists of 15 residues. As DNA, the CDR3 is TGTGCCAGCAGTTTTATAGGCGGGAGTAGGGGTGAGCAGTTCTTC. The encoded protein is CASSFIGGSRGEQFF.

This clonotype occurred many times. The chain links TRBV6-5 to TRBJ2-5; the D is unclear. Germline-derived CDR1 and CDR2 are MNHEY and SVGAGI. V shed 2 bases and J shed 1 base, with 8 bases lying between them. The CDR3 runs to 14 residues. CDR3 sequence: CASSYGQTQETQYF. DNA for the CDR3: TGTGCCAGCAGTTACGGGCAGACCCAAGAGACCCAGTACTTC.

The chain combines TRBV3-1 with TRBJ2-3; 10 nucleotides agree with TRBD2. This CDR3 is 16 amino acids long. With V trimmed by 3 bases and J by 1 base, 4 bases remained unmatched. CDR1 and CDR2 from the germline V gene are LGHDT and YNNKEL (reference sequence). In DNA form, the CDR3 reads TGTGCCAGCAGCCATGATAGCGGGAGGCGCACAGATACGCAGTATTTT. It translates to CASSHDSGRRTDTQYF.

The chain uses TRBV7-2 and TRBJ2-4; D perhaps matches TRBD2 (6 bases). CDR3 length equals 18 residues. CDR1 SGHTA and CDR2 FQGNSA come from the germline V gene. V was shortened by 1 base and J by 0 bases, with 16 bases between the two germline ends. Here the CDR3 reads CASSLDYGGGLAKNIQYF. The DNA of the CDR3 is TGTGCCAGCAGCTTAGATTACGGCGGAGGGTTAGCCAAAAACATTCAGTACTTC.

Many counts were recorded for this clonotype. The chain is built from TRBV12-3 or TRBV12-4 and TRBJ2-2; D is unresolved. With 6 bases removed from V and 4 bases from J, the gap between germline ends came to 9 bases. The CDR3 loop spans 13 amino acids. This CDR3 reads CASSPVGTGELFF. CDR3 nucleotide sequence: TGTGCCAGCAGCCCAGTAGGCACCGGGGAGCTGTTTTTT.

With regard to this clonotype: Since no conserved phenylalanine or tryptophan closes the CDR3, a read error is the likely cause. V usage is TRBV7-6 and J usage is TRBJ2-5; unclear D gene. Per the germline V gene, CDR1 is SGHVS and CDR2 is FNYEAQ. The CDR3 is 13 amino acids. Trimming pared 1 base from V and 0 bases from J, leaving 3 bases between. The CDR3 DNA reads as TGTGCCAGCAGCTTAGGATACCAAGAGACCCAGTACTCC. It codes for CASSLGYQETQYS.

This clonotype was found a few times. This chain links TRBV15 with TRBJ2-1, with 10 bases identical to TRBD2. This CDR3 has 16 residues. With V trimmed by 5 bases and J by 6 bases, 10 bases remained unmatched. Germline-derived CDR1 and CDR2 are LNHNV and YYDKDF (reference sequence). The CDR3, as DNA: TGTGCCACCAGCTGGATGATAGCGGGAGGCAGCAATGAGCAGTTCTTC. Protein sequence: CATSWMIAGGSNEQFF.

The rearrangement uses TRBV27 and TRBJ1-1, with D unresolved. Germline V lookup: CDR1 MNHEY, CDR2 SMNVEV (reference sequence). CDR3 size: 13 residues. Trimming removed 4 bases from V and 1 base from J, with 7 bases in between. The DNA of the CDR3 is TGTGCCAGCAGTTATATAGAGAACACTGAAGCTTTCTTT. This gives the protein CASSYIENTEAFF.

CDR3 nucleotide sequence: TGTGCCAGCAGTTCGACAGCTTCTAGCACAGATACGCAGTATTTT. Encoded protein: CASSSTASSTDTQYF. The chain couples TRBV27 to TRBJ2-3, with D perhaps matching TRBD1 (5 bases). The CDR3 sequence is 15 residues long. CDR1 is MNHEY, CDR2 SMNVEV, per germline (reference sequence). V was cut by 4 bases and J by 0 bases, with 11 bases left in between.

In this sample, this clonotype turned up many times. The CDR3 DNA sequence: TGCAGTGCCCCCACAGGTAGCGGGAGAAATACGCAGTATTTT. It codes for CSAPTGSGRNTQYF. This chain links TRBV20-1 with TRBJ2-3; 9 bases align to TRBD2. V dropped 6 bases and J dropped 7; count of bases not matched to a gene: 11. CDR1 DFQATT and CDR2 SNEGSKA come from the germline V gene (reference sequence). The CDR3 totals 14 residues.

This chain connects TRBV7-9 to TRBJ1-5; 7 bases agree with TRBD1. V trimming: 3 bases; J trimming: 5 bases; junction bases outside the gene matches: 7. The CDR3 runs to 15 residues. Looked up from germline, CDR1 is SEHNR and CDR2 is FQNEAQ (reference sequence). As DNA, the CDR3 is TGTGCCAGCAGCTTCTCGACAGGGTTCGATCAGCCCCAGCATTTT. Translated, it gives CASSFSTGFDQPQHF.